This is a list of T cell receptor beta chains from one sample in a study of vaccination and CD4 T cells after COVID-19. TCRdb itself ran the PCR reads through MiXCR, one entry per CDR3 protein. The sample has roughly 13,000 distinct CDR3 sequences, more than 55% seen once. For these receptors, no antigen is known. The sample consisted of CD4+ T cells from blood, cultured in vitro. These receptor sequences come from a human donor who had recovered from COVID-19. Both conserved end residues are part of each CDR3. Fields, in order: CDR3 DNA, CDR3 protein, D gene, J gene, clone size, V gene. D genes are given only for firm matches. Size is stated for part of the rows, as once, few or many counts, or as a class when the clone is expanded.

cdr3_nt: TGTGCCAGCAGTTATCGGGATTCACCCCTCCACTTT; cdr3_aa: CASSYRDSPLHF; d_call: -; j_call: TRBJ1-6; clone_size: -; v_call: TRBV6-5
cdr3_nt: TGTGCCAGCAGCTTAGACCTGAACACTGAAGCTTTCTTT; cdr3_aa: CASSLDLNTEAFF; d_call: -; j_call: TRBJ1-1; clone_size: few; v_call: TRBV7-9
cdr3_nt: TGTGCCACCAGGGGACCCGGGGGGGAAAATCAGCCCCAGCATTTT; cdr3_aa: CATRGPGGENQPQHF; d_call: -; j_call: TRBJ1-5; clone_size: medium-sized; v_call: TRBV24-1
cdr3_nt: TGTGCCAGCAGCTTAACAGGGGGTCGGCCCCAGCATTTT; cdr3_aa: CASSLTGGRPQHF; d_call: TRBD1; j_call: TRBJ1-5; clone_size: few; v_call: TRBV7-9
cdr3_nt: TGTGCCAGCAGTGAATACAGGGGTTCTGGAAACACCATATATTTT; cdr3_aa: CASSEYRGSGNTIYF; d_call: -; j_call: TRBJ1-3; clone_size: -; v_call: TRBV25-1
cdr3_nt: TGCAGTGCTCAACAGGGGAACTATGGCTACACCTTC; cdr3_aa: CSAQQGNYGYTF; d_call: TRBD1; j_call: TRBJ1-2; clone_size: -; v_call: TRBV20-1
cdr3_nt: TGCAGTGTCGGACAGACGATCTTAAACTATGGCTACACCTTC; cdr3_aa: CSVGQTILNYGYTF; d_call: -; j_call: TRBJ1-2; clone_size: -; v_call: TRBV20-1
cdr3_nt: TGTGCCAGCAGCCAAGCGGGCCGGCTTCTGTACCAAGAGACCCAGTACTTC; cdr3_aa: CASSQAGRLLYQETQYF; d_call: -; j_call: TRBJ2-5; clone_size: -; v_call: TRBV14
cdr3_nt: TGCGCCAGCAGTGGGGCAGGGACCTATGGCTACACCTTC; cdr3_aa: CASSGAGTYGYTF; d_call: -; j_call: TRBJ1-2; clone_size: once; v_call: TRBV10-2
cdr3_nt: TGTGCCAGCAGTGAGTTAGGGGAGACCCAGTACTTC; cdr3_aa: CASSELGETQYF; d_call: -; j_call: TRBJ2-5; clone_size: few; v_call: TRBV2
cdr3_nt: TGTGCCAGCAGTTTAGGTAGGGGACAGGGGGCAATCAAGCAGTACTTC; cdr3_aa: CASSLGRGQGAIKQYF; d_call: TRBD1; j_call: TRBJ2-7; clone_size: -; v_call: TRBV28
cdr3_nt: TGTGCCAGCAGTTTTCGGGGGGGGCTCCGGGTTCCCTATAATTCACCCCTCCACTTT; cdr3_aa: CASSFRGGLRVPYNSPLHF; d_call: -; j_call: TRBJ1-6; clone_size: -; v_call: TRBV28
cdr3_nt: TGTGCCAGCACCTCGGGGACGATGAACACTGAAGCTTTCTTT; cdr3_aa: CASTSGTMNTEAFF; d_call: -; j_call: TRBJ1-1; clone_size: -; v_call: TRBV7-9
cdr3_nt: TGCGCCAGCAGCTTGGGGGGGACGTCTCTAGAGACCCAGTACTTC; cdr3_aa: CASSLGGTSLETQYF; d_call: -; j_call: TRBJ2-5; clone_size: -; v_call: TRBV5-1
cdr3_nt: TGCAGTGCTAGACGACAGGGAACGGGCACCGGGGAGCTGTTTTTT; cdr3_aa: CSARRQGTGTGELFF; d_call: TRBD1; j_call: TRBJ2-2; clone_size: -; v_call: TRBV20-1
cdr3_nt: TGTGCCAGCAGTTACTGGTATGGGGGCTCAGGATACAATGAGCAGTTCTTC; cdr3_aa: CASSYWYGGSGYNEQFF; d_call: -; j_call: TRBJ2-1; clone_size: -; v_call: TRBV6-2/TRBV6-3
cdr3_nt: TGTGCCAGGACAGGGGTTGGCTACACCTTC; cdr3_aa: CARTGVGYTF; d_call: TRBD1; j_call: TRBJ1-2; clone_size: -; v_call: TRBV6-2/TRBV6-3
cdr3_nt: TGTGCCAGCAGCTTTGGGGAGGGCTTGGGCACTGAAGCTTTCTTT; cdr3_aa: CASSFGEGLGTEAFF; d_call: -; j_call: TRBJ1-1; clone_size: -; v_call: TRBV7-9
cdr3_nt: TGTGCCAGTAGCGGTAGCGGGAGATTATCCGAGCAGTACTTC; cdr3_aa: CASSGSGRLSEQYF; d_call: TRBD2; j_call: TRBJ2-7; clone_size: -; v_call: TRBV19
cdr3_nt: TGTGCCAGTAGTCCGTGGACATCCGAGAACTATGGCTACACCTTC; cdr3_aa: CASSPWTSENYGYTF; d_call: -; j_call: TRBJ1-2; clone_size: few; v_call: TRBV19
cdr3_nt: TGCAGTGCTGGGGTGAACACTGAAGCTTTCTTT; cdr3_aa: CSAGVNTEAFF; d_call: -; j_call: TRBJ1-1; clone_size: few; v_call: TRBV20-1
cdr3_nt: TGCAGTGCGGAGGAGCGGGAGGGTGGAGAGACCCAGTACTTC; cdr3_aa: CSAEEREGGETQYF; d_call: TRBD2; j_call: TRBJ2-5; clone_size: -; v_call: TRBV20-1
cdr3_nt: TGTGCCAGCAGTCCCCCACGAGTACCCTACGAGCAGTACTTC; cdr3_aa: CASSPPRVPYEQYF; d_call: -; j_call: TRBJ2-7; clone_size: -; v_call: TRBV28
cdr3_nt: TGTGCCATCAGTGGGGAGGTCAATCAGCCCCAGCATTTT; cdr3_aa: CAISGEVNQPQHF; d_call: -; j_call: TRBJ1-5; clone_size: -; v_call: TRBV10-3
cdr3_nt: TGCAGTGCCCGGGCGGGATATAGCAATCAGCCCCAGCATTTT; cdr3_aa: CSARAGYSNQPQHF; d_call: -; j_call: TRBJ1-5; clone_size: -; v_call: TRBV20-1
cdr3_nt: TGTGCCAGCAGCCACGGGCTTAGGTTAGGCGGGAGGGCCGACTACAATGAGCAGTTCTTC; cdr3_aa: CASSHGLRLGGRADYNEQFF; d_call: TRBD2; j_call: TRBJ2-1; clone_size: -; v_call: TRBV7-8
cdr3_nt: TGTGCCAGCAGTTTAACGGCAGGGAGTAGCAATCAGCCCCAGCATTTT; cdr3_aa: CASSLTAGSSNQPQHF; d_call: -; j_call: TRBJ1-5; clone_size: -; v_call: TRBV27